The source of this T cell receptor beta chain is a study of PD-1 blockade in mismatch repair-deficient tumors. Notes on the study in general: After pembrolizumab, tumor-resident clones rose rapidly, then generally contracted before radiologic responses.

Every patient had mismatch repair deficiency by PCR or immunohistochemistry. TCR sequencing covered a few patients who responded to pembrolizumab. Using immunoSEQ multiplex PCR, the repertoire was profiled, and TCRdb retains in-frame clones only, with some absent. The sample yields tens of thousands of clones, 65% to 85% seen once. Of note for this clone: Antigen unknown.

The material was peripheral blood, obtained 12 weeks after starting pembrolizumab. The sequence came from an adult with mismatch repair-deficient cancer.

The CDR3 reads CASSRLAGGHNEQFF. DNA for the CDR3: TGTGCCAGCAGTCGACTAGCGGGAGGGCACAATGAGCAGTTCTTC. The V and J genes are TRBV6-1 and TRBJ2-1, with 14 bases lining up with TRBD2. Germline CDR1 and CDR2: MNHNS and SASEGT. With V trimmed by 5 bases and J by 5 bases, 2 bases remained unmatched. The length of the CDR3 is 15 residues.